Following are 30 T cell receptor beta chains from one sample sequenced in a study of T cells after yellow fever vaccination. TCRdb analysed the 5' RACE reads with MiXCR anew, one entry per CDR3 protein. There are hundreds of thousands of distinct CDR3 sequences in the sample; less than 4.5% occur only once, and 20% to 25% lies in the top ten. The source was PBMCs, collected on the day of the yellow fever booster vaccination. Receptors originate from a man aged 18 to 29 who received the YFV17D yellow fever vaccine.

In its sample, this clonotype was seen many times. No conserved phenylalanine or tryptophan ends this CDR3, so it is likely a read error. It is unclear where the CDR3 begins or ends on the DNA, so no DNA is shown, and the CDR3 is as TCRdb lists it. The chain has TRBV5-6 and TRBJ2-1; TRBD2, the table's D call, lacks a check against the DNA. Germline V gene sequence: CDR1 SGHDT, CDR2 YYEEEE. A total of 14 residues make up the CDR3, ends included. CDR3 sequence reads: CASSLGPGLAATKI.

This clonotype was seen only a few times. The rearrangement uses TRBV20-1 and TRBJ1-2, with TRBD1 matching over 8 bases. V trimming: 6 bases; J trimming: 4 bases; junction bases outside the gene matches: 7. This CDR3 region has 13 residues. CDR1 is DFQATT and CDR2 is SNEGSKA in the germline V gene (reference sequence). The CDR3 DNA reads TGCAGTGCCCGGGACAGGATTCCCTATGGCTACACCTTC. This sequence encodes CSARDRIPYGYTF.

The rearrangement links TRBV6-1 to TRBJ2-7; 7 bases fit TRBD1. CDR3 length: 14 residues. In germline, CDR1 is MNHNS, CDR2 SASEGT. With 2 bases clipped from V and 6 bases from J, the junction kept 7 bases outside the gene matches. CDR3 DNA sequence: TGTGCCAGCAGTGAATGGAACAGGGGCGGCGAGCAGTACGTC. Its protein product is CASSEWNRGGEQYV.

This clonotype appeared a few times. This chain uses TRBV6-5 with TRBJ2-3; a possible D gene is TRBD2 (6 bases). Germline CDR1 is MNHEY and CDR2 is SVGAGI. The CDR3 runs 12 residues. The V and J ends lost 10 bases and 2 bases respectively, with 10 bases between them. CDR3: CATRGATDTQYF. As DNA, the CDR3 is TGTGCCACCCGCGGGGCCACAGATACGCAGTATTTT.

The chain joins TRBV20-1 to TRBJ1-3, with D unclear. Deletions cut 3 bases from V and 2 bases from J, with 11 bases between. CDR1 and CDR2 from the germline V gene are DFQATT and SNEGSKA (reference sequence). The CDR3 totals 14 residues. This CDR3 reads CSASADRAGNTIYF. The CDR3 DNA reads as TGCAGTGCTAGCGCCGATAGGGCTGGAAACACCATATATTTT.

The chain couples TRBV5-1 to TRBJ2-5; 8 bases agree with TRBD2. CDR3 length equals 15 residues. Germline V gene lookup returns CDR1 SGHRS and CDR2 YFSETQ. J lost 4 bases, V lost 2 bases, and 7 bases had no gene match. The chain's CDR3 is CASSFNGGAGETQYF. DNA of the CDR3: TGCGCCAGCAGCTTCAACGGGGGGGCCGGAGAGACCCAGTACTTC.

The rearrangement joins TRBV21-1 to TRBJ2-7; the table assigns TRBD2, which was not confirmed against the DNA. TRBV21-1 is reported as a pseudogene. There are 13 residues in the CDR3. CDR3 sequence reads: CASSSDGPYEQYV. The CDR3 region has the DNA TGTGCCAGCAGTAGCGACGGCCCCTACGAGCAGTACGTC.

This chain links TRBV15 with TRBJ1-5; no firm D call. V gave up 3 bases and J gave up 6 bases, with 12 bases separating them. CDR3 length: 14 residues. CDR1 is LNHNV, CDR2 YYDKDF, per germline (reference sequence). CDR3: CATSRKAGGQPQHF. The CDR3 nucleotides read TGTGCCACCAGCAGGAAAGCGGGAGGTCAGCCCCAGCATTTT. The full variable domain, in which reference TRBV15 and TRBJ1-5 provide the parts outside the CDR3, is DAMVIQNPRYQVTQFGKPVTLSCSQTLNHNVMYWYQQKSSQAPKLLFHYYDKDFNNEADTPDNFQSRRPNTSFCFLDIRSPGLGDTAMYLCATSRKAGGQPQHFGDGTRLSIL.

This chain links TRBV5-1 with TRBJ2-5; D is ambiguous. V shed 2 bases and J shed 2 bases, with 10 bases lying between them. The CDR3 spans 14 residues. Per germline, CDR1 SGHRS and CDR2 YFSETQ. The CDR3 loop is CASSLSDPQETQYF. Written as DNA, the CDR3 is TGCGCCAGCAGCTTAAGTGACCCGCAAGAGACCCAGTACTTC.

The chain recombines TRBV20-1 with TRBJ1-6; TRBD1 matches at 10 bases. This CDR3 spans 13 amino acids. V trimming: 5 bases; J trimming: 10 bases; junction bases outside the gene matches: 5. CDR1 and CDR2 from the germline V gene are DFQATT and SNEGSKA (reference sequence). CDR3: CSAPDRGGSPLHF. The CDR3 DNA reads TGCAGTGCTCCGGACAGGGGGGGATCACCCCTCCACTTT.

The genes are TRBV6-5 and TRBJ2-5; 8 nucleotides match TRBD2. Germline V lookup: CDR1 MNHEY, CDR2 SVGAGI. This CDR3 is 13 amino acids long. V was pared by 5 bases and J by 4 bases, with 3 bases of the junction left unmatched. The chain's CDR3 is CASSRTSIETQYF. The DNA of the CDR3 is TGTGCCAGCAGTCGGACTAGCATAGAGACCCAGTACTTC.

This clonotype has at least ten counts. A junction end diverges from the germline sequence, so it may reflect a read error. The CDR3 sequence: CSVEDRQPGGGIF. CDR3 nucleotide sequence: TGCAGCGTTGAAGATCGTCAGCCGGGCGGTGGGATCTTT. This sequence joins TRBV29-1 and TRBJ1-1, with no clear D. This CDR3 contains 13 residues. The germline V gene encodes CDR1 SQVTM and CDR2 ANQGSEA.

This clonotype was detected ten times or more. The V call is TRBV18, the J call TRBJ1-3, with D perhaps TRBD1 (6 bases). Germline V gene sequence: CDR1 KGHSH, CDR2 LQKENI. Trimming took off 3 bases at V and 0 bases at J, with 9 bases between the two ends. The CDR3 has 15 amino acids. The CDR3 reads CASSPDRSSGNTIYF. The CDR3 bases are TGTGCCAGCTCACCCGACAGGAGCTCTGGAAACACCATATATTTT.

This clonotype appeared many times. The rearrangement uses TRBV10-3 and TRBJ2-3; D is ambiguous. The CDR3 totals 18 residues. Deletions cut 0 bases from V and 6 bases from J, with 22 bases between. Germline V gene data show CDR1 as ENHRY and CDR2 as SYGVKD. The CDR3 protein is CAISESEEGSETEDTQYF. CDR3 bases: TGTGCCATCAGTGAGTCAGAGGAAGGCTCCGAAACGGAGGATACGCAGTATTTT.

This clonotype was seen ten or more times. The V call is TRBV20-1, the J call TRBJ2-5; either TRBD1 or TRBD2 may supply D (5 bases each). CDR3 length: 11 residues. V was clipped by 6 bases and J by 4 bases, with 9 bases between them. Germline V lookup: CDR1 DFQATT, CDR2 SNEGSKA (reference sequence). CDR3 residues: CSAWDGETQYF. For the CDR3, the DNA is TGCAGTGCCTGGGACGGAGAGACCCAGTACTTC.

The chain combines TRBV20-1 with TRBJ2-7; D ambiguous. CDR3 length: 11 residues. The germline V gene has CDR1 DFQATT and CDR2 SNEGSKA (reference sequence). V was trimmed by 1 base and J by 7 bases, leaving 8 bases between them. The CDR3 region is CSARAGYEQYV. The CDR3 region has the DNA TGCAGTGCTAGAGCCGGGTATGAGCAGTACGTC.

This clonotype appeared many times. This chain uses TRBV7-9 with TRBJ2-2; D unclear. The V gene lost 3 bases and the J gene lost 3 bases, with 8 bases spanning the gap. The CDR3 is made up of 14 amino acids. Germline assignment: CDR1 SEHNR and CDR2 FQNEAQ (reference sequence). The CDR3 nucleotides read TGTGCCAGCAGCTTTGCGGCTTACACCGGGGAGCTGTTTTTT. Protein: CASSFAAYTGELFF.

Details on this clonotype: The junction departs from germline at one end; a sequencing error may be responsible. The V and J genes are TRBV3-1 and TRBJ2-1, with 16 bases that match TRBD2. Germline values: CDR1 LGHDT, CDR2 YNNKEL (reference sequence). This CDR3 comprises 19 residues. The CDR3 loop is CASSHVPGLAGGPYNDQFF. As DNA, the CDR3 is TGTGCCAGCAGCCACGTCCCGGGACTAGCGGGGGGGCCCTACAATGATCAGTTCTTC.

This clonotype has a handful of counts. The genes are TRBV7-9 and TRBJ2-7; D is unclear. The CDR3 spans 14 residues. V lost 8 bases and J 0 bases, leaving 14 bases between the germline ends. Germline V gives CDR1 SEHNR, CDR2 FQNEAQ (reference sequence). CDR3 DNA sequence: TGTGCCAGCTCACCTGGACGGTCCTCCTACGAGCAGTACGTC. Translation gives CASSPGRSSYEQYV.

This clonotype was picked up a small number of times. V usage is TRBV24-1 and J usage is TRBJ1-1; D is perhaps TRBD1 (5 bases). Germline lookup yields CDR1 KGHDR and CDR2 SFDVKD. V dropped 2 bases and J dropped 1 base, with 10 bases sitting between them. The CDR3 is 15 amino acids. This CDR3 reads CATSDSGVANTEAFF. CDR3 sequence (DNA): TGTGCCACCAGTGATTCGGGGGTGGCGAACACTGAAGCTTTCTTT.

This clonotype showed up just a few times. This rearrangement joins TRBV6-5 to TRBJ2-5, with D tentatively TRBD1 (6 bases). V was cut by 6 bases and J by 1 base, with 9 bases left in between. This CDR3 has 13 amino acids. Germline CDR1 reads MNHEY; CDR2 reads SVGAGI. In nucleotides, the CDR3 is TGTGCCAGCAGCCGACAGGCCCAAGAGACCCAGTACTTC. Translating gives CASSRQAQETQYF.

This clonotype was observed a handful of times. The chain carries TRBV12-3 or TRBV12-4 and TRBJ2-5; TRBD2 might be the D (6 bases). The CDR3 consists of 14 residues. The V end was cut by 4 bases, the J end by 5 bases, with 14 bases between. The CDR3 nucleotides are TGTGCCAGCAGTTCTACTAGCCGGTTGGAGACCCAGTACTTC. Its translation is CASSSTSRLETQYF.

This clonotype was counted ten times or more. The chain employs TRBV7-2 and TRBJ1-5; no definite D call. This CDR3 has 14 residues. Germline CDR1 reads SGHTA; CDR2 reads FQGNSA. V lost 1 base and J lost 5, with 9 bases in between. CDR3 in amino acids: CASSLDPHYQPQHF. The CDR3 DNA sequence: TGTGCCAGCAGCTTAGATCCGCATTATCAGCCCCAGCATTTT.

The sample holds a few counts of this clonotype. This rearrangement joins TRBV7-2 to TRBJ1-6; 9 nucleotides agree with TRBD1. Per germline, CDR1 SGHTA and CDR2 FQGNSA. The J segment lost 0 bases and the V segment lost 4 bases, leaving 7 bases of the junction unmatched. This CDR3 spans 18 amino acids. The CDR3 nucleotides are TGTGCCAGCAGCTACAGGGGGCCACTCTACTCCTATAATTCACCCCTCCACTTT. This codes for CASSYRGPLYSYNSPLHF.

This clonotype was detected a few times. V is TRBV29-1 and J is TRBJ2-1, with D hard to call. The germline V gene has CDR1 SQVTM and CDR2 ANQGSEA. The V gene lost 2 bases and the J gene lost 9 bases, with 23 bases spanning the gap. The CDR3 contains 16 residues. CDR3 sequence: CSVEPTKTHSESEQFF. CDR3 bases: TGCAGCGTTGAACCAACCAAAACGCACAGCGAGAGTGAGCAGTTCTTC.

This clonotype was recorded many times. This chain uses TRBV5-1 with TRBJ2-3; D ambiguous. Germline CDR1 SGHRS, CDR2 YFSETQ. The CDR3 is 12 amino acids. Trimming left V 0 bases short and J 6 bases short, with 5 bases between. CDR3 nucleotides: TGCGCCAGCAGCTTGGGCGATGATACGCAGTATTTT. It is translated as CASSLGDDTQYF. Together with reference TRBV5-1 and TRBJ2-3, the CDR3 gives the full variable domain: KAGVTQTPRYLIKTRGQQVTLSCSPISGHRSVSWYQQTPGQGLQFLFEYFSETQRNKGNFPGRFSGRQFSNSRSEMNVSTLELGDSALYLCASSLGDDTQYFGPGTRLTVL.

Ten or more counts support this clonotype. The chain is built from TRBV10-3 and TRBJ2-3, with D possibly matching TRBD1 (5 bases). Germline V gene lookup returns CDR1 ENHRY and CDR2 SYGVKD. The CDR3 runs to 14 residues. The V gene lost 3 bases and the J gene lost 4 bases, with 11 bases spanning the gap. Here the CDR3 reads CAISEIRESDTQYF. The DNA for the CDR3 is TGTGCCATCAGTGAAATCAGGGAATCAGATACGCAGTATTTT.

A few counts support this clonotype. CDR3 sequence reads: CASSLDSFSYNEQFF. Here the CDR3 DNA reads TGTGCCAGCAGCTTGGACAGCTTCTCCTACAATGAGCAGTTCTTC. The V call is TRBV7-9, the J call TRBJ2-1, with a possible D match to TRBD1 (6 bases). The V end lost 3 bases, the J end lost 0 bases, and 9 bases lay between the germline ends. This CDR3 has 15 residues. Germline V lookup: CDR1 SEHNR, CDR2 FQNEAQ (reference sequence).

The sample holds many counts of this clonotype. This chain joins TRBV15 and TRBJ2-7, with 9 bases that match TRBD1. CDR3 length equals 15 residues. With V trimmed by 4 bases and J by 7 bases, 11 bases remained unmatched. Germline CDR1 reads LNHNV; CDR2 reads YYDKDF (reference sequence). DNA for the CDR3: TGTGCCACCAGCATATGGACAGGGGTTATGGGGGAGCAGTACTTC. Translating it yields CATSIWTGVMGEQYF. Using reference TRBV15 and TRBJ2-7 for the parts outside the CDR3, the full variable domain is DAMVIQNPRYQVTQFGKPVTLSCSQTLNHNVMYWYQQKSSQAPKLLFHYYDKDFNNEADTPDNFQSRRPNTSFCFLDIRSPGLGDTAMYLCATSIWTGVMGEQYFGPGTRLTVT.

This clonotype was recorded a few times. This chain uses TRBV20-1 with TRBJ1-5, with a weak D call TRBD1 (6 bases). Germline V lookup: CDR1 DFQATT, CDR2 SNEGSKA (reference sequence). V lost 1 base to trimming and J lost 0 bases, with 16 bases between them. The CDR3 is 17 residues long. CDR3 region: CSARVGHGDYSNQPQHF. The CDR3 nucleotides are TGCAGTGCTAGAGTGGGACACGGGGACTATAGCAATCAGCCCCAGCATTTT.